The next 5 T cell receptor beta chains were all read from a single sample in a study of T cell repertoires in cytomegalovirus infection. A single record per CDR3 protein comes from TCRdb applying MiXCR to the reads. The repertoire holds 46,000 or so distinct CDR3 sequences, with 20% as singletons. These TCRs' antigens remain unknown. The sample consisted of PBMCs, sequenced either directly or after in vitro stimulation (not recorded which). The receptors stem from a human donor in good health (CMV status not recorded). Some clones in this sample may be carry-over from other donors' samples.

This clonotype was found many times. The CDR3 region is CASSLEGVARDNEQFF. The CDR3, as DNA: TGTGCCAGCAGCTTGGAGGGGGTAGCGAGGGACAATGAGCAGTTCTTC. The V gene is TRBV5-4, the J gene TRBJ2-1, with D maybe TRBD1 (6 bases). The CDR3 runs 16 residues. From germline, CDR1 is SGHNT and CDR2 YYREEE (reference sequence). V lost 0 bases and J 5 bases, leaving 15 bases between the germline ends.

The sample holds many counts of this clonotype. J is TRBJ2-2 and V is TRBV10-3, with D perhaps given as TRBD1 or TRBD2 (5 bases each). The CDR3 contains 16 residues. Germline V CDR1 and CDR2: ENHRY, SYGVKD. Deletions cut 2 bases from V and 2 bases from J, with 12 bases between. The CDR3 region is CAISEIPGPNTGELFF. CDR3 DNA sequence: TGTGCCATCAGTGAGATACCGGGGCCCAACACCGGGGAGCTGTTTTTT.

The genes are TRBV29-1 and TRBJ1-1, with D possibly being TRBD1 (5 bases). V shed 7 bases and J shed 2 bases, with 11 bases lying between them. Germline CDR1 SQVTM, CDR2 ANQGSEA. This CDR3 is 12 amino acids long. The CDR3 reads CSAGTLNTEAFF. For the CDR3, the DNA is TGCAGCGCCGGGACCCTCAACACTGAAGCTTTCTTT.

This clonotype has a single count. This chain links TRBV20-1 with TRBJ2-3; 9 bases align to TRBD2. CDR3 size: 14 residues. CDR1 is DFQATT, CDR2 SNEGSKA, per germline (reference sequence). Trimming at V came to 5 bases and at J to 9 bases, leaving 12 bases not matched to a gene. Here the CDR3 DNA reads TGCAGTGCTGACTCCGGGACTAGCTCTCGGACGCAGTATTTT. Encoded protein: CSADSGTSSRTQYF.

On this clonotype itself: It may be a read error: a sequence one base away is much more abundant. The chain links TRBV28 to TRBJ2-7; possible D gene TRBD1, 8 bases. CDR1 MDHEN and CDR2 SYDVKM come from the germline V gene. The length of the CDR3 is 16 residues. The CDR3: CASSLEQGGGLYEQCF. In nucleotides, the CDR3 is TGTGCCAGCAGTTTGGAACAGGGGGGGGGACTCTACGAGCAGTGCTTC.